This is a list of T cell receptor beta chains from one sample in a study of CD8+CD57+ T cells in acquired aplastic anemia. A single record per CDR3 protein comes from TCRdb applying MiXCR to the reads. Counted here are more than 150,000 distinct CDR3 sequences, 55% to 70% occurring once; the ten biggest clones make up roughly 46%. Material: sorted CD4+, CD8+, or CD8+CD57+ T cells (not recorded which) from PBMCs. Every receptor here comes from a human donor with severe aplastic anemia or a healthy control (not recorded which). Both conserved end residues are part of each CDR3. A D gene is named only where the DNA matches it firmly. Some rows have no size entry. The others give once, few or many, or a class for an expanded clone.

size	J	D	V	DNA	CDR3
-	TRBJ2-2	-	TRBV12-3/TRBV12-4	TGTGCCAGCAGTCGGGATAACACCGGGGAGCTGTTTTTT	CASSRDNTGELFF
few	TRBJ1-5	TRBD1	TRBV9	TGTGCCAGTAACAGGGGTGAGGAGCCCCAGCATTTT	CASNRGEEPQHF
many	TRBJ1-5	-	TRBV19	TGTGCCAGTCGAGATTGGGACCAGCCCCAGCATTTT	CASRDWDQPQHF
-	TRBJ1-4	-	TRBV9	TGTGGCAGCAGCCCTCTTATGGGCGGTAATGAAAAACTGTTTTTT	CGSSPLMGGNEKLFF
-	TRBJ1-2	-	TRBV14	TGTGCCAGCAGCCAAGGGTATGGCTACACCTTC	CASSQGYGYTF
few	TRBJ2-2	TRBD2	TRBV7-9	TGTGCCAGCAGAGTGCGGGGTAGCGGGAAAGCGAACACCGGGGAGCTGTTTTTT	CASRVRGSGKANTGELFF
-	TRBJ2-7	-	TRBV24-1	TGTGCCACCAGTGATCCCTCCCCGCGTTTCATTCGAGAACTCACCTACGAGCAGCACTTC	CATSDPSPRFIRELTYEQHF
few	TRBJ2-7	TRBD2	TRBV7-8	TGTGCCAGCAGTTACTCAGGCCTAGCGGGCTCCTACGAGCAGTACTTC	CASSYSGLAGSYEQYF
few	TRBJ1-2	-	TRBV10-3	TGTGCCATCAGTGAGGCGGACTATGGCTACACCTTC	CAISEADYGYTF
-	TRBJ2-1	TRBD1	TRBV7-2	TGTGCCAGCAGCAGACAGGGGATAGATGAGCAGTTCTTC	CASSRQGIDEQFF
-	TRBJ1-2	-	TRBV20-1	TGCACCTGTCCGGCGCGGGGCTATGGCTACACCTTC	CTCPARGYGYTF
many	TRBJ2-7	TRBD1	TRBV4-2	TGTGCCAGCAGCCAAGGGGATAGCCGGGACAGGGCCCCCGACGAGGAGTACTTC	CASSQGDSRDRAPDEEYF
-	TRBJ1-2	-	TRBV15	TGTGCCACCAGCAGAGATGGGGGGTACTATGGCTACACCTTC	CATSRDGGYYGYTF
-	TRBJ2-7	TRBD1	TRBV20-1	TGCAGTGCTCCAGACAGGGCGTCCAACGAGCAGTACTTC	CSAPDRASNEQYF
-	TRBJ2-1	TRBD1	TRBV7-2	TGTGCCAGCAGCTTTACAGGGGCTGATGAGCAGTTCTTC	CASSFTGADEQFF
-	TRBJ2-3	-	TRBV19	TGTGCCAGTAGGATGGGGGGAGCGGTAGATACGCAGTATTTT	CASRMGGAVDTQYF